This T cell receptor beta chain came from a study of molecular identifiers for immune sequencing clone quantification. Study conclusions and caveats: Underestimated sizes of highly expanded clones could result from identical TCR molecules that share a barcode.

This clonotype was observed a few times. What it recognizes is unknown. From germline, CDR1 is PRHDT and CDR2 FYEKMQ (reference sequence). After removal of 3 bases from V and 4 bases from J, the junction contained 4 bases not matched to a gene. The length of the CDR3 is 14 residues. Methods described previously, with TCR primers listed, were used for bulk TCR libraries. A single record per CDR3 protein comes from TCRdb applying MiXCR to the PCR reads. The data show approximately 680,000 distinct CDR3 sequences, less than 30% seen once. This chain uses TRBV13 with TRBJ1-2; 8 bases agree with TRBD1. This TCR was sampled from a human donor in good health. Some libraries in this study had Jurkat cell RNA spiked in. The specimen was naive CD8+ T cells from blood, with Jurkat cell RNA spiked in. Subset here: FACS-sorted CD8+CD4-CCR7+CD45RA+ naive T cells. Here the CDR3 DNA reads TGTGCCAGCAGCTTGGACAGGGCGGGCTATGGCTACACCTTC. It encodes CASSLDRAGYGYTF.